What follows describes a single T cell receptor beta chain. The specificity of this receptor is unknown. The sample holds no much larger clone one base away, and base qualities are not on file. This sample stems from a study of radiotherapy plus CTLA-4 blockade in lung cancer (dated by TCRdb to about 2018). For context, the study as a whole: Objective responses were observed in about 17% of enrolled patients, and disease control was achieved in less than 40%. Overall results and qualifications from the work: After treatment with radiotherapy and ipilimumab, TCR clones that originated in tumors expanded in peripheral blood. The strongest predictors of response were reported to be early dynamic shifts in blood T cell clones along with a rise in serum interferon-beta following radiation.

Cut back by 1 base and 7 bases, the V and J ends lie 11 bases apart. CDR1 and CDR2 are read off the germline V gene (reference sequence) as WNHNN and SYGVQD. The CDR3 covers 14 residues, taking in both the cysteine and the phenylalanine. CDR3 DNA only is kept here, 42 bases in frame from base 1. Focal radiation therapy combined with CTLA-4 blockade (ipilimumab) was tested in patients with chemo-refractory metastatic non-small-cell lung cancer. Library generation was performed with the immunoSEQ multiplex PCR assay. TCRdb re-hosts the immuneACCESS table, in-frame sequences only. Its copies lack some clones; in the studies checked, an unresolved V gene accounts for under half of them, and the cause for the rest is not known. This sample comprises 90,000 to 150,000 clones, roughly 74% of them detected only once. The ten largest clones add up to roughly 5% of the sample.

The sequencing used peripheral blood, collected from a patient treated with radiotherapy plus ipilimumab. The TCR comes from a human donor with non-small cell lung cancer who had a partial response to radiotherapy plus ipilimumab. This chain joins TRBV10-1 to TRBJ2-1; matching of 5 bases hints at TRBD2 as the D gene. Read as DNA, the sequence is TGCGCCAGCAGTGAGTTCGAAGGCGGGAATGAGCAGTTCTTC. This encodes CASSEFEGGNEQFF.